This is a list of T cell receptor beta chains from one sample in a study of neurological immune-mediated disorders. TCRdb re-analysed the 5' RACE reads in MiXCR, keeping a single row per CDR3 protein. The data contain approximately 85,000 distinct CDR3 sequences, 4.3% of them seen just once; the ten biggest clones take up approximately 5.7%. The sequencing sample was made of PBMCs. The receptor set was obtained from a woman aged 55-69 years with multiple sclerosis. CDR3s include the opening cysteine and the closing phenylalanine or tryptophan. The D gene is left open where the match is weak. Expanded clones get a size class; other rows say once, few or many, or leave the size out.

V gene	J gene	D gene	clone size	CDR3 length	CDR3 DNA	CDR3 protein
TRBV12-3/TRBV12-4	TRBJ2-1	NA	many	15	TGTGCCAGCAGCACCAGTTTTAGCTCCTACAATGAGCAGTTCTTC	CASSTSFSSYNEQFF
TRBV6-5	TRBJ1-2	NA	many	14	TGTGCCAGCAGTAGAGGGCAGGGTGGCTATGGCTACACCTTC	CASSRGQGGYGYTF
TRBV20-1	TRBJ1-2	NA	many	12	TGCACTGCTACGGGGAACCACTATGGCTACACCTTC	CTATGNHYGYTF
TRBV3-1	TRBJ2-2	NA	many	14	TGTGCCAGCAGCCCCAAAGTCAACACCGGGGAGCTGTTTTTT	CASSPKVNTGELFF
TRBV3-1	TRBJ1-2	NA	many	15	TGTGCCAGCAGCCCTCGGCTGTCGAGCCCAGATAAGAAGGCGTTC	CASSPRLSSPDKKAF
TRBV2	TRBJ2-3	TRBD2	many	16	TGTGCCAGCAAGCCGGGACTAGCCCTACCCCCGGATACGCAGTATTTT	CASKPGLALPPDTQYF
TRBV29-1	TRBJ1-1	TRBD1	many	12	TGCAGCCCCGGAGATGGACAGGGCCGGGCTTTCTTT	CSPGDGQGRAFF
TRBV12-3/TRBV12-4	TRBJ2-1	NA	many	14	TGTGCCAGCAGTTTTTTAGCGGAGTACAATGAGCAGTTCTTC	CASSFLAEYNEQFF
TRBV12-3/TRBV12-4	TRBJ1-6	NA	NA	13	TGTGCCAGCAGTGGGACCCGGGACTCACCCCTCCACTTT	CASSGTRDSPLHF
TRBV20-1	TRBJ1-5	NA	medium-sized	15	TGCAGTGGGCTAAGTCAGAGCGCGAGCAATCAGCCCCAGCATTTT	CSGLSQSASNQPQHF
TRBV5-1	TRBJ2-7	TRBD2	many	16	TGCGCCAGCAGCTTGGTACCGGGACTAGCGGGGGACGAGCAGTACTTC	CASSLVPGLAGDEQYF
TRBV5-1	TRBJ2-3	NA	many	14	TGCGCCAGCGCCCCTGGCGGGGTCGCAGATACGCAGTATTTT	CASAPGGVADTQYF
TRBV25-1	TRBJ2-1	NA	many	15	TGTGCCAGCAGTGATCGGACCCCTGGGTACAATGAGCAGTTCTTC	CASSDRTPGYNEQFF
TRBV7-9	TRBJ1-1	NA	many	15	TGTGCCAGCAGCCCTCCCGGGACACCCAACACTGAAGCTTTCTTT	CASSPPGTPNTEAFF
TRBV18	TRBJ2-7	TRBD2	many	15	TGTGCCAGCTCACAGGATAGCGGGGGGGCGTACGAGCAGTACTTC	CASSQDSGGAYEQYF
TRBV7-2	TRBJ2-3	NA	many	14	TGTGCCAGCAGCTTAGATAGGATTCAGCAGGCGCAGTATTTT	CASSLDRIQQAQYF
TRBV7-9	TRBJ1-6	NA	many	16	TGTGCCAGCAGCTCTGGTGCAGGGTTCTATAATTCACCCCTCCACTTT	CASSSGAGFYNSPLHF
TRBV7-9	TRBJ2-3	TRBD1	NA	17	TGTGCCAGCAGCCCTGAGGACAGGGGGCGTGGGTCGGATACGCAGTATTTT	CASSPEDRGRGSDTQYF
TRBV7-2	TRBJ1-3	NA	many	15	TGTGCCAGCAGCTTAGATCAGGTTGCTGGAAACACCATATATTTT	CASSLDQVAGNTIYF
TRBV15	TRBJ2-3	TRBD2	many	14	TGTGCCACCAGCAGGGGGAGGGGCACAGATACGCAGTATTTT	CATSRGRGTDTQYF